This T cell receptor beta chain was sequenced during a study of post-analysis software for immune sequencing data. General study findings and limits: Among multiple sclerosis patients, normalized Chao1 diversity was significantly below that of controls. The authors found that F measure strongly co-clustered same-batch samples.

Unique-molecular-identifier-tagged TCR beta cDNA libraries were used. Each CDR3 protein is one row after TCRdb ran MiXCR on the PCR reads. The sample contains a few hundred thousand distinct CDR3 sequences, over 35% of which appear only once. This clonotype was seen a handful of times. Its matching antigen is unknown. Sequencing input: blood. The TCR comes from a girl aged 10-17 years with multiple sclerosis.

CDR3 sequence (DNA): TGTGCCAGCAGTACAGGGGGCTCGACCTACGAGCAGTACTTC. Amino acids: CASSTGGSTYEQYF. The chain recombines TRBV6-5 with TRBJ2-7; 9 positions agree with TRBD1. CDR3 length: 14 amino acids. Unmatched junction bases numbered 4, after V lost 5 bases and J lost 2 bases. Germline CDR1 is MNHEY and CDR2 is SVGAGI.